This paragraph covers one T cell receptor beta chain sequence. Losses at the gene ends were 2 bases for V and 7 bases for J; bases not matched to a gene: 5. CDR3 length equals 14 residues. Germline CDR1 SGHTA, CDR2 FQGTGA. These data are taken from a study of blood T cell repertoires in COVID-19. Study as a whole: COVID-19 samples collected from the United States, Italy and Spain covered acute and convalescent phases. Nucleic acid was either cDNA or gDNA, and it came from T cells, B-cell-depleted T cells, or PBMCs.

Measured with immunoSEQ multiplex PCR; TCRdb has only the in-frame clones, and not every one. The sample gives about 17,000 clones, about 91% of which show up once; approximately 13% is in the top ten. Sequencing was done on a sample of peripheral blood. The clonotype comes from a man aged 55 to 70 with active COVID-19. The V gene is TRBV7-3, the J gene TRBJ2-1, with 7 bases that match TRBD1. The CDR3 sequence: CASSLDRAGNEQFF. The DNA for the CDR3 is TGTGCCAGCAGCTTAGACAGGGCAGGGAATGAGCAGTTCTTC.